These 18 T cell receptor beta chains originate from one sample sequenced in a study of OX40 agonist ivuxolimab in advanced cancers. Libraries were prepared by immunoSEQ multiplex PCR; TCRdb keeps only in-frame clonotypes and omits some of them. The table includes under 80,000 clones, around 86% detected once. Material: CD4+ or CD8+ T cells sorted from blood, obtained in a trial of the OX40 agonist ivuxolimab. These receptors were obtained from an adult with an advanced solid tumor such as melanoma, head and neck, liver or kidney cancer.

CDR3 protein: CASTSVSSYEQYF. DNA for the CDR3: TGTGCCAGCACCTCCGTGAGCTCCTACGAGCAGTACTTC. The chain couples TRBV27 to TRBJ2-7; no definite D call. The ends were cut back, 7 bases at V and 0 bases at J, with 10 bases in the middle. The germline gives CDR1 MNHEY, CDR2 SMNVEV (reference sequence). CDR3 length: 13 residues.

The rearrangement uses TRBV5-8 and TRBJ1-1; D gene uncertain. This CDR3 comprises 15 residues. CDR1 and CDR2 from the germline V gene are SGHTS and YDEGEE. Trimming pared 2 bases from V and 6 bases from J, leaving 17 bases between. The CDR3 region is CASSFFLGTRAEAFF. The DNA of the CDR3 is TGTGCCAGCAGCTTCTTTCTCGGAACAAGGGCTGAAGCTTTCTTT.

V gene TRBV5-1 combines with J gene TRBJ2-5; the match to TRBD2 covers 7 bases. The J call could be wrong; TRBJ2-7 is a better fit for the DNA end. The germline gives CDR1 SGHRS, CDR2 YFSETQ. The CDR3 loop spans 16 amino acids. As DNA, the CDR3 is TGCGCCAGCAGCTTGGGCGGGGGTAGAGCCTCCTACGAGCAGTACTTC. Amino acid sequence: CASSLGGGRASYEQYF.

CDR3 in amino acids: CAISGLNYGYTF. For the CDR3, the DNA is TGTGCCATCAGTGGTCTGAACTATGGCTACACCTTC. V usage is TRBV10-3 and J usage is TRBJ1-2; D uncertain. Germline V CDR1 and CDR2: ENHRY, SYGVKD. CDR3 length equals 12 residues. V was cut by 4 bases and J by 2 bases, with 5 bases left in between.

The chain has TRBV6-5 and TRBJ2-7, with 8 bases identical to TRBD1. The CDR3 runs to 15 residues. Germline V gene data show CDR1 as MNHEY and CDR2 as SVGAGI. Trimming took 3 bases from V and 6 from J; bases not matched to a gene: 10. As DNA, the CDR3 is TGTGCCAGCAGTTATAGGCGGCAGGGGGCTACCGAGCAGTACTTC. Translated: CASSYRRQGATEQYF.

The chain carries TRBV5-1 and TRBJ2-2; 8 bases map to TRBD2. Germline V CDR1 and CDR2: SGHRS, YFSETQ. Trimming cost V 0 bases and J 0 bases; bases outside gene matches: 1. The CDR3 spans 16 residues. Here the CDR3 reads CASSLVAGSNTGELFF. The CDR3 DNA sequence: TGCGCCAGCAGCTTGGTAGCGGGGTCGAACACCGGGGAGCTGTTTTTT.

J is TRBJ1-1 and V is TRBV19; 8 nucleotides align to TRBD1. Trimming at V came to 1 base and at J to 5 bases, leaving 9 bases not matched to a gene. Germline V gene sequence: CDR1 LNHDA, CDR2 SQIVND (reference sequence). This CDR3 is built from 16 residues. The CDR3 region is CASSIGLQGARTEAFF. The CDR3 DNA is TGTGCCAGTAGTATAGGGCTCCAGGGGGCGAGGACTGAAGCTTTCTTT.

The V call is TRBV7-2, the J call TRBJ2-5; TRBD2 matches at 10 bases. The CDR3 is made up of 15 amino acids. The V segment lost 3 bases and the J segment 2 bases; nucleotides outside the gene matches: 3. Germline V gene data show CDR1 as SGHTA and CDR2 as FQGNSA. The CDR3 loop is CASSFQRGGQETQYF. For the CDR3, the DNA is TGTGCCAGCAGCTTTCAGCGGGGGGGACAAGAGACCCAGTACTTC.

The chain couples TRBV2 to TRBJ2-2; TRBD1 agrees at 9 bases. The germline CDR1 and CDR2 sequences are SNHLY and FYNNEI. J gave up 2 bases and V 7 bases, and 5 bases lay outside the gene matches. The CDR3 covers 15 residues. CDR3: CASMGQGRNTGELFF. CDR3 nucleotides: TGTGCCAGCATGGGACAGGGTAGAAACACCGGGGAGCTGTTTTTT.

The chain links TRBV5-1 to TRBJ2-1, with 10 bases that match TRBD1. The junction had 12 bases not matched to a gene; V was cut back by 8 bases and J by 1 base. Germline CDR1 reads SGHRS; CDR2 reads YFSETQ. The CDR3 runs 17 residues. The CDR3 reads CASNSRTGQGSYNEQFF. The CDR3 DNA is TGCGCCAGTAACTCCCGAACGGGACAGGGGTCCTACAATGAGCAGTTCTTC.

The chain uses TRBV10-1 and TRBJ2-1; 8 bases align to TRBD2. V was pared by 9 bases and J by 7 bases, with 5 bases of the junction left unmatched. CDR3 size: 12 residues. Germline V gene sequence: CDR1 WNHNN, CDR2 SYGVQD (reference sequence). In DNA, the CDR3 is TGCGCCAGGCGGAAGCGGGAGAATGAGCAGTTCTTC. Its translation is CARRKRENEQFF.

The chain uses TRBV5-6 and TRBJ2-1, with D possibly TRBD2 on 5 matching bases. The CDR3 contains 17 residues. V gave up 0 bases and J gave up 7 bases, with 20 bases separating them. Germline assignment: CDR1 SGHDT and CDR2 YYEEEE. DNA for the CDR3: TGTGCCAGCAGCTTGGCCAATTACGGGGTCCTGGGGAATGAGCAGTTCTTC. Translating it yields CASSLANYGVLGNEQFF.

J is TRBJ2-2 and V is TRBV2; D gene unclear. Germline assignment: CDR1 SNHLY and CDR2 FYNNEI. There are 14 residues in the CDR3. Trimming shortened V by 6 bases and J by 4 bases, and 12 bases separated the two germline ends. CDR3 sequence (DNA): TGTGCCAGCAGGGGTACGGGTACCACCGGGGAGCTGTTTTTT. Translation gives CASRGTGTTGELFF.

The chain has TRBV4-1 and TRBJ2-7; D is ambiguous. Germline CDR1 is MGHRA and CDR2 is YSYEKL. The CDR3 extends over 14 amino acids. V lost 0 bases and J lost 10, with 16 bases in between. The CDR3 reads CASSQEVRLPQQYF. The DNA of the CDR3 is TGCGCCAGCAGCCAAGAGGTTCGACTCCCGCAACAGTACTTC.

V is TRBV27 and J is TRBJ2-2; D is perhaps TRBD1 or TRBD2 (5 bases each). The CDR3 runs 18 residues. The V gene lost 2 bases and the J gene lost 4 bases, with 20 bases spanning the gap. Germline CDR1 reads MNHEY; CDR2 reads SMNVEV (reference sequence). The CDR3 DNA sequence: TGTGCCAGCAGTTTACGGTTTCCGGCGGCAGGGACCACCGGGGAGCTGTTTTTT. This sequence encodes CASSLRFPAAGTTGELFF.

The chain combines TRBV7-2 with TRBJ2-3, with 13 bases identical to TRBD2. CDR1 and CDR2 (germline): SGHTA, FQGNSA. The junction had 5 bases not matched to a gene; V was cut back by 4 bases and J by 4 bases. This CDR3 is 16 amino acids long. The CDR3 loop reads CASSSGLAGWADTQYF. In DNA form, the CDR3 reads TGTGCCAGCAGCTCGGGACTAGCGGGGTGGGCAGATACGCAGTATTTT. Filled out from reference TRBV7-2 and TRBJ2-3, the complete variable domain reads GAGVSQSPSNKVTEKGKDVELRCDPISGHTALYWYRQSLGQGLEFLIYFQGNSAPDKSGLPSDRFSAERTGGSVSTLTIQRTQQEDSAVYLCASSSGLAGWADTQYFGPGTRLTVL.

This clone was seen a handful of times. V is TRBV19 and J is TRBJ2-7; D remains unclear. The germline gives CDR1 LNHDA, CDR2 SQIVND (reference sequence). Trimming removed 6 bases from V and 7 bases from J, with 13 bases in between. The CDR3 runs to 12 residues. CDR3 in DNA: TGTGCCAGTAGCTCTCGTGATGGAGAGCAGTACTTC. It encodes CASSSRDGEQYF.

This chain connects TRBV25-1 to TRBJ1-2, with 7 bases lining up with TRBD1. V trimming: 6 bases; J trimming: 2 bases; junction bases outside the gene matches: 12. The CDR3 is 16 residues long. CDR1 is MGHDK and CDR2 is SYGVNS in the germline V gene. CDR3: CASSVLTGAHNYGYTF. The DNA of the CDR3 is TGTGCCAGCAGCGTTTTAACAGGGGCGCACAACTATGGCTACACCTTC.